This T cell receptor beta chain was identified in a study of blood T cell repertoires in COVID-19. At the level of the study: The United States, Italy and Spain provided the acute and convalescent COVID-19 samples. T cells, B-cell-depleted T cells, or PBMCs provided the cDNA or gDNA that served as material.

Unmatched junction bases numbered 8, after V lost 1 base and J lost 2 bases. Germline V gene lookup returns CDR1 MGHRA and CDR2 YSYEKL. CDR3 length equals 16 residues. As handled by the study authors: Estimates of nucleated cell counts were drawn from the amplification of reference gene primers. This table comes from immunoSEQ multiplex PCR, and its TCRdb copy is limited to in-frame clones, with some not included. D and trimming come from the DNA, and the V and J calls and clone size come from that table. The sample gives 250,000 or so clones, roughly 90% of which show up once; around 2.8% is in the top ten.

Sequencing used peripheral blood. This TCR was sampled from an older woman with acute or convalescent COVID-19. The chain couples TRBV4-1 to TRBJ2-7, with 7 bases fitting TRBD1. The CDR3 loop reads CASSQGRGGTAYEQYF. For the CDR3, the DNA is TGCGCCAGCAGCCAAGGCCGAGGGGGCACGGCCTACGAGCAGTACTTC.